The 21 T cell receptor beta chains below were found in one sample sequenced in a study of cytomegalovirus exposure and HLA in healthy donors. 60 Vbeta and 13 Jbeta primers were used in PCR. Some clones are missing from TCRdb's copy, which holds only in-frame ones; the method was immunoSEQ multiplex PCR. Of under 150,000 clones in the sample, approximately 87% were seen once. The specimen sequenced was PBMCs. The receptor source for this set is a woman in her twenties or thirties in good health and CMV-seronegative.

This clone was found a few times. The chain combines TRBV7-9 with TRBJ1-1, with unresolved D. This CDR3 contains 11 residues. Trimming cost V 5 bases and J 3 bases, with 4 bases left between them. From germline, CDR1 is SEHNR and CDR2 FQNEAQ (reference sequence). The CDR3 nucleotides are TGTGCCAGCAGCCCTGACACTGAAGCTTTCTTT. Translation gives CASSPDTEAFF.

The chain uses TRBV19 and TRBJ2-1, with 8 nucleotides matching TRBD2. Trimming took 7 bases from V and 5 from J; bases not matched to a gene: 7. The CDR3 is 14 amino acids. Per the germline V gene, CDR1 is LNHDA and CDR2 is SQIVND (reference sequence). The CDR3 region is CASKGREGDNEQFF. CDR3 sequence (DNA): TGTGCCAGTAAGGGCCGGGAGGGGGACAATGAGCAGTTCTTC.

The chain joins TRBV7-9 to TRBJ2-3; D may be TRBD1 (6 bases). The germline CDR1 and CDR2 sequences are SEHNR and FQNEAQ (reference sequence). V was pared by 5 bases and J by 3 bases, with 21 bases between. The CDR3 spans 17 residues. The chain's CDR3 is CASSPPGAGAITDTQYF. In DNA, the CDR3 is TGTGCCAGCAGCCCACCTGGGGCAGGGGCAATTACAGATACGCAGTATTTT.

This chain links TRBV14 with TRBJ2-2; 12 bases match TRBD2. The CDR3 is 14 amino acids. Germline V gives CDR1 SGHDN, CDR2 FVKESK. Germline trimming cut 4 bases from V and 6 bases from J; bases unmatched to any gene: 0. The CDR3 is CASSPSGGAGELFF. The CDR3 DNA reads TGTGCCAGCAGCCCTAGCGGGGGGGCCGGGGAGCTGTTTTTT.

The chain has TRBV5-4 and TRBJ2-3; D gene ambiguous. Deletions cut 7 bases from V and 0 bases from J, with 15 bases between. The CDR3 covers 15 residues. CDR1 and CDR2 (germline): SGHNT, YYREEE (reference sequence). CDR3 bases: TGTGCCAGCTCTCCCCGAGGAGCTAGCACAGATACGCAGTATTTT. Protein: CASSPRGASTDTQYF.

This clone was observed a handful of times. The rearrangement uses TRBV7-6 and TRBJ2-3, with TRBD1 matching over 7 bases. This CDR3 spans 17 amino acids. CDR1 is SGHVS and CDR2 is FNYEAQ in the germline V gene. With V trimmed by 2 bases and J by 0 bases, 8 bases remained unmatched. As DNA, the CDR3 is TGTGCCAGCAGCTTAAAAATCCGGGACAGAAGCACAGATACGCAGTATTTT. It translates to CASSLKIRDRSTDTQYF.

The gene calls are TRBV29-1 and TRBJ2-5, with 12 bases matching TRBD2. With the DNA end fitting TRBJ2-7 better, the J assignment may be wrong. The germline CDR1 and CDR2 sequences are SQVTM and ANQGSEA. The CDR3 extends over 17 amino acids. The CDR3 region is CSVLSRPSGRVLYEQYF. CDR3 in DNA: TGCAGCGTTCTTTCTCGCCCTAGCGGGAGGGTCCTCTACGAGCAGTACTTC.

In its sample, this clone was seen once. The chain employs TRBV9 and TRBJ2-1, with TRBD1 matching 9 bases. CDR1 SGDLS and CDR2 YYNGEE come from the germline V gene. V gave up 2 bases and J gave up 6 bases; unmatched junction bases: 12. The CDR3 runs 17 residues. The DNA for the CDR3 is TGTGCCAGCAGCGTGGGCCAACCGGGACAGGGTACCAATGAGCAGTTCTTC. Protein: CASSVGQPGQGTNEQFF.

For the CDR3, the DNA is TGTGCCAGCAGCCCTGACAGGGACAATGAGCAGTTCTTC. Translated: CASSPDRDNEQFF. V gene TRBV7-3 combines with J gene TRBJ2-1, with 7 nucleotides matching TRBD1. Germline CDR1 reads SGHTA; CDR2 reads FQGTGA. CDR3 length equals 13 residues. Losses at the gene ends were 5 bases for V and 5 bases for J; bases not matched to a gene: 3.

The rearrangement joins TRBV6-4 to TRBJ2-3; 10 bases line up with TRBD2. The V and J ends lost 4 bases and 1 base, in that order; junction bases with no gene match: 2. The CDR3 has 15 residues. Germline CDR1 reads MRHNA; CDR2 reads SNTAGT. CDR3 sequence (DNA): TGTGCCAGCAGTGCCCTAGCGGGAGGCACAGATACGCAGTATTTT. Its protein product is CASSALAGGTDTQYF.

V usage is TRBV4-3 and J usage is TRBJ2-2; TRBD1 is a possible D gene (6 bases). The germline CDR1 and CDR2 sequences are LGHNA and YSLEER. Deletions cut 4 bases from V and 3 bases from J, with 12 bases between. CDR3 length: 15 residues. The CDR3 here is CASSPGVTDTGELFF. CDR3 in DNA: TGCGCCAGCAGCCCAGGGGTTACAGACACCGGGGAGCTGTTTTTT.

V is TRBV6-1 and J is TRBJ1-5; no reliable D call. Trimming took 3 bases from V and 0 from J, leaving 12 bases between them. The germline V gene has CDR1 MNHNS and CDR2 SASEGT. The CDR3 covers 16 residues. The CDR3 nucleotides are TGTGCCAGCAGTGACACAGCTACTGTTAGCAATCAGCCCCAGCATTTT. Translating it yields CASSDTATVSNQPQHF.

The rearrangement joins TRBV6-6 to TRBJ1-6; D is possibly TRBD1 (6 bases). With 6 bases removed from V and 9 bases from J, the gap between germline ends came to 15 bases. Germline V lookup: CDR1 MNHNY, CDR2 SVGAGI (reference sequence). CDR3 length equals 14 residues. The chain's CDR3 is CASRFTGTASPLHF. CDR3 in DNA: TGTGCCAGCAGGTTTACAGGGACGGCTTCACCCCTCCACTTT.

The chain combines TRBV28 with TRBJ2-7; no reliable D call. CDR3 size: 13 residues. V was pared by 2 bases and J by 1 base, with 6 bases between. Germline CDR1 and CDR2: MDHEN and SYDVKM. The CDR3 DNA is TGTGCCAGCAGTTTAGCCGGGTCCTACGAGCAGTACTTC. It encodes CASSLAGSYEQYF. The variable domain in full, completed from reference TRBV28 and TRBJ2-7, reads DVKVTQSSRYLVKRTGEKVFLECVQDMDHENMFWYRQDPGLGLRLIYFSYDVKMKEKGDIPEGYSVSREKKERFSLILESASTNQTSMYLCASSLAGSYEQYFGPGTRLTVT.

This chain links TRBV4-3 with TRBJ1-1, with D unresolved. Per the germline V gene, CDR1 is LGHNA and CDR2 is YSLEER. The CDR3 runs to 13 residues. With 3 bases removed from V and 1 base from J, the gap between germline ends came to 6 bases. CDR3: CASSQRQNTEAFF. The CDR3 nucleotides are TGCGCCAGCAGCCAGAGACAGAACACTGAAGCTTTCTTT.

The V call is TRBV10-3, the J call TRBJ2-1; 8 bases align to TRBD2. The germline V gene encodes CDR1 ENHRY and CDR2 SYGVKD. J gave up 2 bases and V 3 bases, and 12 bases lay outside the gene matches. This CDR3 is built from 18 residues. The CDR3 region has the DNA TGTGCCATCAGTGACCCAGCAACACTAGCGGAGACCTACAATGAGCAGTTCTTC. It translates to CAISDPATLAETYNEQFF.

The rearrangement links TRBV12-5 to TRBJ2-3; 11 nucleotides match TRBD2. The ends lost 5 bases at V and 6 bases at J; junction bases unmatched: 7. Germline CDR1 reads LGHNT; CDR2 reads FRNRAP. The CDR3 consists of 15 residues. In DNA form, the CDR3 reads TGTGCTAGTGGTGTAACTAGCGGGAGTTTCGATACGCAGTATTTT. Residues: CASGVTSGSFDTQYF.

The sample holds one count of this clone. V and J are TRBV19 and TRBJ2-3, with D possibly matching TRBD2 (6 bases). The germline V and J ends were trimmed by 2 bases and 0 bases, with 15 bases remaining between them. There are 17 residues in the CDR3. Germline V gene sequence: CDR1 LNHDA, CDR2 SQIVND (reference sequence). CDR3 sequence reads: CASSIFTSGFSTDTQYF. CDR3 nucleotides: TGTGCCAGTAGTATATTTACAAGCGGGTTTAGCACAGATACGCAGTATTTT.

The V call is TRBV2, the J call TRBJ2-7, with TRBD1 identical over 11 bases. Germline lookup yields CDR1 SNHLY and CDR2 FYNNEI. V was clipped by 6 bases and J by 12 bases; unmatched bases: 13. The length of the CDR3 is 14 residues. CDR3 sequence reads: CASRTGTGGSLPYF. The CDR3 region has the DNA TGTGCCAGCAGGACCGGGACAGGGGGATCCCTCCCGTACTTC.

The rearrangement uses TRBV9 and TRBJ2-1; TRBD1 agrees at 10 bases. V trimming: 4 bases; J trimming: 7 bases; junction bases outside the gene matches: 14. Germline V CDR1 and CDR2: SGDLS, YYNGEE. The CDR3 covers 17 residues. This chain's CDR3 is CASSSAGGTGVWNEQFF. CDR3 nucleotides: TGTGCCAGCAGCTCAGCAGGCGGGACAGGGGTCTGGAATGAGCAGTTCTTC.

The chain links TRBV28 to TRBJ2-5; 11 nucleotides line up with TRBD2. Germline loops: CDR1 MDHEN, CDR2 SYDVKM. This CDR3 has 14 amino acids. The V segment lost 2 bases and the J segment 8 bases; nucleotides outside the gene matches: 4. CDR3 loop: CASSLVAGGRTQYF. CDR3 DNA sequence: TGTGCCAGCAGTTTAGTAGCGGGAGGGCGAACCCAGTACTTC.